This TCR beta chain was captured by sequencing in a study of PD-L1 blockade in urothelial cancer. Study details: About 90% of the roughly 29 patients comprised males who had bladder-origin urothelial cancer. Between 0 and 3 prior chemotherapy regimens had been given to patients.

There are 15 residues in the CDR3. Trimming stripped 0 bases from V and 7 bases from J, with 17 bases between. Germline V gene sequence: CDR1 SGHNT, CDR2 YYREEE (reference sequence). Each PCR had synthetic TCR analog templates added to it as a spike-in. Sequenced by immunoSEQ multiplex PCR; TCRdb stores in-frame clones only, minus some. Of roughly 120,000 clones listed, around nine tenths are singletons. Time point indicated: peripheral blood 6 weeks after treatment start. Sample: PBMCs, taken around atezolizumab (anti-PD-L1) treatment. The sequence came from a man in his 60s with urothelial cancer. The chain uses TRBV5-4 and TRBJ2-7; a possible D gene is TRBD2 (5 bases). The CDR3 DNA reads as TGTGCCAGCAGCTTGGGGCCTATGGGAGTAGGTGAGCAGTACTTC. Amino acid sequence: CASSLGPMGVGEQYF.